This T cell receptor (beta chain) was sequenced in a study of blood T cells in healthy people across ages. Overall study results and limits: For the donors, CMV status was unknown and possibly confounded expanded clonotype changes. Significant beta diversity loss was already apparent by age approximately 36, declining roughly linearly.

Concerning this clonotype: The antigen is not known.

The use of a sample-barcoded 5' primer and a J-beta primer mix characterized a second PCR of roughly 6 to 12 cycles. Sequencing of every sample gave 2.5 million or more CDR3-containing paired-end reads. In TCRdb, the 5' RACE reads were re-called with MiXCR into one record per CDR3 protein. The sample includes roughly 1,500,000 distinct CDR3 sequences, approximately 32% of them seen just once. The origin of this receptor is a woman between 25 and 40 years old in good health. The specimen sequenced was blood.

CDR3 nucleotide sequence: TGTGCCAGCAGCCAAGATAGTCAAGGCGGGGGGAATGAGCAGTTCTTC. This codes for CASSQDSQGGGNEQFF. This chain connects TRBV4-2 to TRBJ2-1, with 8 bases aligning to TRBD2. The CDR3 is made up of 16 amino acids. J lost 7 bases, V lost 0 bases, and 8 bases had no gene match. The germline V gene encodes CDR1 LGHNA and CDR2 YNFKEQ.